This TCR beta chain emerged from a study of T cell clonality in common variable immunodeficiency. Points from the study as a whole: Fewer deletions and N-nucleotide insertions were reportedly seen in common variable immunodeficiency TCR beta sequences. TCRbeta clonality was increased in CVID versus healthy controls.

This clone was detected ten times or more. The antigen is undetermined. The observed sequence ends 3 residues before the CDR3 terminus, with the missing tail filled in from the germline J gene. Most patients and controls had Caucasian heritage. Sequencing input was equivalent genomic DNA from CVID and controls. The repertoire was sequenced with immunoSEQ multiplex PCR; TCRdb's copy has only in-frame clones and lacks some. Reported are fewer than 8,000 clones, none seen only once; the ten largest carry 20% to 25%. Looked up from germline, CDR1 is SGHTA and CDR2 is FQGNSA. V was clipped by 5 bases and J by 1 base, with 10 bases between them. The CDR3 loop spans 14 amino acids.

The source is a human donor with common variable immunodeficiency. Sample: peripheral blood mononuclear cells. The rearrangement joins TRBV7-2 to TRBJ2-3; the D is unclear. This chain's CDR3 is CASSLGIGTDTQYF. The part of the CDR3 DNA that was read is TGTGCCAGCAGCCTAGGCATAGGCACAGATACG.